What follows are 22 T cell receptor beta chains derived from one specimen sequenced in a study of T cells in women clearing cervical HPV infection. The table came from immunoSEQ multiplex PCR; TCRdb's copy has only in-frame clones and leaves some out. The sample features 20,000 to 25,000 clones, with around 3.3% in its top ten. Sequencing was done on a sample of blood buffy coat. These receptors all stem from a woman aged 18-70 years with a cervical HPV16 infection that either progressed to CIN3+ or cleared (not recorded which).

A word on this clone: The read ends 3 residues shy of where the CDR3 ends; the end is completed using the germline J gene. The chain carries TRBV27 and TRBJ2-5; 9 bases map to TRBD1. The CDR3 has 17 residues. Trimming removed 6 bases from V and 0 bases from J; junction bases left unmatched: 11. CDR1 MNHEY and CDR2 SMNVEV come from the germline V gene (reference sequence). This CDR3 is CASSSRDRDGHQETQYF. The part of the CDR3 DNA that was read is TGTGCCAGCAGCTCCCGGGACAGGGATGGGCACCAAGAGACC.

About this clone: The CDR3 goes on 3 residues after the read ends, and that part is filled in from the germline J gene. The chain is built from TRBV7-7 and TRBJ2-1; 11 nucleotides match TRBD2. V dropped 5 bases and J dropped 5; count of bases not matched to a gene: 8. The CDR3 extends over 16 amino acids. Germline V gives CDR1 SSHAT, CDR2 FNYEAQ (reference sequence). The CDR3 loop reads CASSKIAGGRDNEQFF. The covered CDR3 bases are TGTGCCAGCAGCAAAATAGCGGGAGGGAGGGACAATGAG.

To note about this clone: The read ends 3 residues shy of where the CDR3 ends; the end is completed using the germline J gene. The chain joins TRBV5-1 to TRBJ2-7; D may match TRBD1 or TRBD2 (5 bases each). Germline V gives CDR1 SGHRS, CDR2 YFSETQ. V lost 5 bases and J lost 5, with 11 bases in between. This CDR3 is 12 amino acids long. CDR3 sequence reads: CASRSQGDEQYF. Incomplete CDR3 DNA: TGCGCCAGCAGATCCCAGGGAGACGAG.

Details on this clone: The read falls 3 residues short of the CDR3 end, and the missing part is taken from the germline J gene. The chain carries TRBV5-1 and TRBJ1-1; D gene unclear. This CDR3 has 16 amino acids. Deletions cut 2 bases from V and 3 bases from J, with 17 bases between. Germline V CDR1 and CDR2: SGHRS, YFSETQ. CDR3 bases read: TGCGCCAGCAGCTTATCAGATCGGGGAGTGGACACTGAA. It encodes CASSLSDRGVDTE. The full CDR3 protein is CASSLSDRGVDTEAFF.

About this clone itself: The read stops 3 residues short of the end of the CDR3; the missing end is completed from the germline J gene. The genes are TRBV28 and TRBJ1-1; 7 bases map to TRBD1. CDR3 length equals 20 residues. Germline-derived CDR1 and CDR2 are MDHEN and SYDVKM. V was clipped by 3 bases and J by 6 bases; unmatched bases: 25. CDR3 in amino acids: CASSFDRVWLTDSEISEAFF. CDR3 bases read: TGTGCCAGCAGTTTCGACAGGGTGTGGCTAACGGACAGTGAAATCTCTGAA.

Regarding this clone: The CDR3 goes on 3 residues after the read ends, and that part is filled in from the germline J gene. The chain couples TRBV5-1 to TRBJ2-5; D is unresolved. CDR3 length equals 14 residues. Germline loops: CDR1 SGHRS, CDR2 YFSETQ. Deletions cut 7 bases from V and 2 bases from J, with 15 bases between. CDR3 amino acids: CASRSLPPQETQYF. The covered CDR3 bases are TGCGCCAGCCGGTCGCTCCCCCCTCAAGAGACC.

As for this clone: Sequencing ends 3 residues short of the CDR3 end; the germline J gene provides the rest. The genes are TRBV7-9 and TRBJ1-2; D might be TRBD1 (5 bases). Germline-derived CDR1 and CDR2 are SEHNR and FQNEAQ (reference sequence). The CDR3 is 12 amino acids. V was clipped by 10 bases and J by 3 bases, with 12 bases between them. The CDR3 loop is CAIQTADYGYTF. The part of the CDR3 DNA that was read is TGTGCCATCCAGACAGCTGACTATGGC.

As to this clone: The read finishes 3 residues shy of the CDR3 end, and the germline J gene is used to complete it. The rearrangement joins TRBV29-1 to TRBJ2-3; 14 nucleotides match TRBD2. Germline CDR1 reads SQVTM; CDR2 reads ANQGSEA. This CDR3 spans 14 amino acids. The CDR3 sequence is CSVTGGLAGDAQYF. CDR3 bases read: TGCAGCGTGACGGGGGGACTAGCGGGAGACGCG.

Comment on this clone: The read falls 3 residues short of the CDR3 end, and the missing part is taken from the germline J gene. The V call is TRBV20-1, the J call TRBJ2-7; 8 nucleotides agree with TRBD2. The CDR3 is 16 amino acids. CDR1 is DFQATT, CDR2 SNEGSKA, per germline (reference sequence). The V gene end was trimmed by 1 base and the J gene end by 3 bases; junction bases not matched to a gene: 11. The CDR3 loop is CSARGRQSGSNYEQYF. The CDR3 bases that were read are TGCAGTGCTAGAGGCCGTCAGAGCGGGAGTAACTACGAG.

Comment on this clone: The CDR3 extends 3 residues past the end of the read, so its final part is completed from the germline J gene. The chain employs TRBV2 and TRBJ1-1; D remains unclear. V lost 5 bases to trimming and J lost 0 bases, with 4 bases between them. The CDR3 covers 12 residues. Germline V gene lookup returns CDR1 SNHLY and CDR2 FYNNEI. The CDR3 loop reads CASSKLNTEAFF. The DNA read from the CDR3 is TGTGCCAGCAGTAAGCTGAACACTGAA.

On this clone itself: The CDR3 end is not reached by the read, which stops 3 residues before it; the germline J gene fills it in. This rearrangement joins TRBV2 to TRBJ1-5; D ambiguous. Germline V gene lookup returns CDR1 SNHLY and CDR2 FYNNEI. Trimming left V 10 bases short and J 0 bases short, with 7 bases between. This CDR3 has 12 residues. The covered CDR3 bases are TGTGCCACGTCTAATAGCAATCAGCCC. Amino acids: CATSNSNQP. The entire CDR3 is CATSNSNQPQHF. The full variable domain, rest sourced from reference TRBV2 and TRBJ1-5, is EPEVTQTPSHQVTQMGQEVILRCVPISNHLYFYWYRQILGQKVEFLVSFYNNEISEKSEIFDDQFSVERPDGSNFTLKIRSTKLEDSAMYFCATSNSNQPQHFGDGTRLSIL.

Remarks on this clone: The read falls 3 residues short of the CDR3 end, and the missing part is taken from the germline J gene. The chain combines TRBV4-1 with TRBJ2-3, with D tentatively TRBD1 (5 bases). The germline V gene has CDR1 MGHRA and CDR2 YSYEKL. The CDR3 is 15 amino acids. The CDR3 bases that were read are TGCGCCAGCAGCCAAGATTCAGGGTGGGGAAGGGCG. Its protein is CASSQDSGWGRA. The full CDR3 is CASSQDSGWGRAQYF.

Regarding this clone: The read ends 3 residues shy of where the CDR3 ends; the end is completed using the germline J gene. V is TRBV5-8 and J is TRBJ2-1; 8 nucleotides line up with TRBD1. Unmatched junction bases numbered 7, after V lost 1 base and J lost 7 bases. Germline V gives CDR1 SGHTS, CDR2 YDEGEE. CDR3 length: 15 amino acids. The sequenced part of the CDR3 DNA is TGTGCCAGCAGCTTGTATCGACAGGGGTTGAATGAG. Protein sequence: CASSLYRQGLNE. The CDR3 in its entirety is CASSLYRQGLNEQFF.

On this clone itself: The sequence runs out 3 residues before the end of the CDR3; the remainder is reconstructed from the germline J gene. V and J are TRBV20-1 and TRBJ2-1; 11 nucleotides line up with TRBD2. The CDR3 sequence is 16 residues long. Germline V CDR1 and CDR2: DFQATT, SNEGSKA (reference sequence). Trimming removed 4 bases from V and 0 bases from J; junction bases left unmatched: 5. CDR3 amino acids: CSATVGLADSYNEQFF. The part of the CDR3 DNA that was read is TGCAGTGCTACTGTGGGACTAGCGGACTCCTACAATGAG.

About this clone itself: The CDR3 extends 3 residues past the end of the read, so its final part is completed from the germline J gene. The chain recombines TRBV6-1 with TRBJ1-6; 11 positions agree with TRBD1. V was clipped by 2 bases and J by 10 bases; unmatched bases: 10. Germline CDR1 and CDR2: MNHNS and SASEGT. The CDR3 is 17 residues long. CDR3 residues: CASSEFTDRGRISPLHF. CDR3 DNA (partial): TGTGCCAGCAGTGAATTTACGGACAGGGGGCGGATCTCACCC.

To note about this clone: The read terminates 3 residues ahead of where the CDR3 ends, so the germline J gene completes it. The V call is TRBV6-2 or TRBV6-3, the J call TRBJ1-5; the D gene is possibly TRBD1 (5 bases). Trimming took 10 bases from V and 5 from J, leaving 15 bases between them. The CDR3 spans 13 residues. CDR1 is MNHEY, CDR2 SVGEGT, per germline. The CDR3 DNA, read in part, is TGTGCCATTACTGACAGCTACTATCAGCCC. Translation gives CAITDSYYQP. The entire CDR3 sequence reads CAITDSYYQPQHF.

Comment on this clone: The observed sequence ends 3 residues before the CDR3 terminus, with the missing tail filled in from the germline J gene. V gene TRBV20-1 combines with J gene TRBJ2-1, with 11 bases lining up with TRBD1. This CDR3 is built from 15 residues. Germline V gives CDR1 DFQATT, CDR2 SNEGSKA (reference sequence). The trim removed 2 bases at V and 7 bases at J, leaving 7 bases unmatched. This CDR3 is CSARPPGQGANEQFF. The sequenced CDR3 bases are TGCAGTGCTAGACCACCCGGACAGGGGGCGAATGAG.

About this clone itself: The CDR3 extends 3 residues past the end of the read, so its final part is completed from the germline J gene. The rearrangement links TRBV19 to TRBJ2-2, with 8 bases identical to TRBD1. The V segment lost 7 bases and the J segment 6 bases; nucleotides outside the gene matches: 7. Germline V lookup: CDR1 LNHDA, CDR2 SQIVND (reference sequence). CDR3 length: 14 residues. Incomplete CDR3 DNA: TGTGCCAGTATCCACAGGGGGTACCCCGGGGAG. This gives the protein CASIHRGYPGE. The entire CDR3 sequence reads CASIHRGYPGELFF. Looking up the rest from reference TRBV19 and TRBJ2-2 gives the full variable domain: DGGITQSPKYLFRKEGQNVTLSCEQNLNHDAMYWYRQDPGQGLRLIYYSQIVNDFQKGDIAEGYSVSREKKESFPLTVTSAQKNPTAFYLCASIHRGYPGELFFGEGSRLTVL.

In regard to this clone: The read comes to an end 3 residues before the CDR3 does, leaving the germline J gene to fill in the end. The genes are TRBV10-3 and TRBJ1-1; 7 positions agree with TRBD1. The ends lost 5 bases at V and 0 bases at J; junction bases unmatched: 3. This CDR3 is 14 amino acids long. Germline loops: CDR1 ENHRY, CDR2 SYGVKD. The CDR3 sequence is CAISSQGMNTEAFF. CDR3 bases read: TGTGCCATCAGTTCACAGGGGATGAACACTGAA.

Partial CDR3 DNA: TGTGCCAGCAGCTTCGATAGCGGGGTTAACTACGAG. Translation gives CASSFDSGVNYE. The whole CDR3 sequence reads CASSFDSGVNYEQYF. The V gene is TRBV3-1 (or the pseudogene TRBV3-2), the J gene TRBJ2-7; 8 bases are shared with TRBD2. The sequence runs out 3 residues before the end of the CDR3; the remainder is reconstructed from the germline J gene. CDR1 is LGHDT, CDR2 YNNKEL, per germline (reference sequence). Losses at the gene ends were 5 bases for V and 3 bases for J; bases not matched to a gene: 9. The CDR3 totals 15 residues.

On this clone itself: Germline is not matched at one junction end, which may reflect a read error. With the read ending 3 residues before the CDR3 end, the germline J gene is used to fill in that end. V is TRBV20-1 and J is TRBJ1-1; 7 nucleotides align to TRBD1. Germline V CDR1 and CDR2: DFQATT, SNEGSKA (reference sequence). This CDR3 spans 14 amino acids. This CDR3 is CSASLQGVNTEAFF. Incomplete CDR3 DNA: TGCAGTGCTAGTCTCCAGGGGGTGAATACTGAA.

In the case of this clone: The read falls 3 residues short of the CDR3 end, and the missing part is taken from the germline J gene. The chain has TRBV5-1 and TRBJ2-5; 9 nucleotides line up with TRBD1. V shed 4 bases, J shed 5 bases, and the junction held 6 bases outside the gene matches. This CDR3 has 14 residues. Germline V lookup: CDR1 SGHRS, CDR2 YFSETQ. The CDR3 spells CASSPGQGGETQYF. CDR3 DNA (partial): TGCGCCAGCAGCCCGGGACAGGGTGGGGAGACC.